Shown below are 27 T cell receptor beta chains from a single sample sequenced in a study of blood T cells in healthy people across ages. Using a J-beta primer mix together with a sample-barcoded 5' primer, a second PCR was run for roughly 6 to 11 cycles. TCRdb reprocessed the 5' RACE reads via MiXCR and lists one record per CDR3 protein. The sample lists some 750,000 distinct CDR3 sequences; about a fifth were seen once. Material: blood. The source is a man aged 70 or older in good health.

The chain combines TRBV6-2 or TRBV6-3 with TRBJ1-5, with D possibly matching TRBD1 (5 bases). This CDR3 spans 17 amino acids. The ends were cut back, 5 bases at V and 4 bases at J, with 21 bases in the middle. CDR1 is MNHEY, CDR2 SVGEGT, per germline. The CDR3 nucleotides are TGTGCCAGCAGTCCAGAGTACCAGGCAGGGTGGAATCAGCCCCAGCATTTT. Translated, it gives CASSPEYQAGWNQPQHF.

This clonotype was counted only a few times. The chain links TRBV6-1 to TRBJ1-1, with D possibly TRBD1 on 6 matching bases. V shed 2 bases and J shed 4 bases, with 11 bases lying between them. The CDR3 consists of 14 residues. Germline CDR1 reads MNHNS; CDR2 reads SASEGT. CDR3 sequence: CASSEQGLGTEAFF. CDR3 in DNA: TGTGCCAGCAGTGAACAGGGGTTAGGCACTGAAGCTTTCTTT.

V gene TRBV5-5 combines with J gene TRBJ2-5, with 14 bases identical to TRBD2. With V trimmed by 4 bases and J by 5 bases, 7 bases remained unmatched. The CDR3 has 16 residues. The germline gives CDR1 SGHKS, CDR2 YYEKEE (reference sequence). The CDR3 nucleotides read TGTGCCAGCAGCCCGGGACTAGCGGGAGTGGCCGAGACCCAGTACTTC. Translation: CASSPGLAGVAETQYF. Based on the CDR3 plus reference TRBV5-5 and TRBJ2-5, the full variable domain is DAGVTQSPTHLIKTRGQQVTLRCSPISGHKSVSWYQQVLGQGPQFIFQYYEKEERGRGNFPDRFSARQFPNYSSELNVNALLLGDSALYLCASSPGLAGVAETQYFGPGTRLLVL.

The chain is built from TRBV7-9 and TRBJ2-5, with TRBD1 identical over 9 bases. The tail of the sequence fits TRBJ2-1 better, so the J call may be wrong. The CDR3 sequence is 15 residues long. CDR1 SEHNR and CDR2 FQNEAQ come from the germline V gene (reference sequence). CDR3 sequence reads: CASSFGTGMYNEQFF. In DNA form, the CDR3 reads TGTGCCAGCAGCTTCGGGACAGGGATGTACAATGAGCAGTTCTTC.

This clonotype was counted only a few times. The rearrangement links TRBV7-9 to TRBJ1-4; 8 positions match TRBD1. The junction had 9 bases not matched to a gene; V was cut back by 5 bases and J by 10 bases. Looked up from germline, CDR1 is SEHNR and CDR2 is FQNEAQ (reference sequence). The CDR3 is made up of 14 amino acids. The CDR3 spells CASSPFGQGGKLFF. In nucleotides, the CDR3 is TGTGCCAGCAGCCCTTTCGGACAGGGCGGAAAACTGTTTTTT.

This clonotype was counted between two and nine times. V is TRBV29-1 and J is TRBJ2-3, with unresolved D. This CDR3 comprises 13 residues. Trimming removed 4 bases from V and 2 bases from J, with 10 bases in between. Germline V gives CDR1 SQVTM, CDR2 ANQGSEA. The CDR3 DNA follows: TGCAGCGTTGTACGGGCGTCCACAGATACGCAGTATTTT. This translates into CSVVRASTDTQYF.

This clonotype occurred many times. The V call is TRBV7-6, the J call TRBJ2-5; 9 nucleotides match TRBD2. The trim removed 2 bases at V and 3 bases at J, leaving 1 base unmatched. Looked up from germline, CDR1 is SGHVS and CDR2 is FNYEAQ. This CDR3 region has 14 residues. CDR3 amino acids: CASSLLAGEETQYF. CDR3 coding DNA: TGTGCCAGCAGCTTATTAGCGGGAGAAGAGACCCAGTACTTC.

The rearrangement joins TRBV20-1 to TRBJ2-1, with D possibly TRBD2 on 7 matching bases. Germline V CDR1 and CDR2: DFQATT, SNEGSKA (reference sequence). V was trimmed by 5 bases and J by 6 bases, leaving 20 bases between them. This CDR3 is built from 15 residues. Here the CDR3 DNA reads TGCAGTGCTCCCCGGGGGGCGGGAGTGGGCAATGAGCAGTTCTTC. It translates to CSAPRGAGVGNEQFF.

The chain carries TRBV12-3 or TRBV12-4 and TRBJ1-6; 8 bases fit TRBD1. J lost 10 bases, V lost 4 bases, and 6 bases had no gene match. The CDR3 has 14 amino acids. The CDR3: CASSSGQGGSPLHF. CDR3 DNA sequence: TGTGCCAGCAGTTCAGGACAGGGTGGCTCACCCCTCCACTTT.

The V and J genes are TRBV10-1 and TRBJ2-7; no reliable D call. The CDR3 covers 14 residues. From germline, CDR1 is WNHNN and CDR2 SYGVQD (reference sequence). Trimming stripped 6 bases from V and 5 bases from J, with 17 bases between. CDR3 coding DNA: TGCGCCAGCAGAGCGACGGCCGACCGGGACGAGCAGTACTTC. Protein sequence: CASRATADRDEQYF.

The rearrangement uses TRBV9 and TRBJ1-2; a possible D gene is TRBD1 (5 bases). Germline-derived CDR1 and CDR2 are SGDLS and YYNGEE. The ends were cut back, 0 bases at V and 7 bases at J, with 10 bases in the middle. This CDR3 spans 13 amino acids. CDR3: CASSVARGSGYTF. The CDR3, as DNA: TGTGCCAGCAGCGTAGCAAGGGGTAGTGGCTACACCTTC.

The rearrangement uses TRBV6-6 and TRBJ1-1, with 7 nucleotides matching TRBD1. In germline, CDR1 is MNHNY, CDR2 SVGAGI (reference sequence). With V trimmed by 7 bases and J by 7 bases, 9 bases remained unmatched. The CDR3 consists of 13 residues. The CDR3: CASTKGTENEAFF. The CDR3 bases are TGTGCCAGCACTAAAGGGACAGAAAATGAAGCTTTCTTT.

Here the CDR3 reads CASTVGGTGELFF. CDR3 in DNA: TGTGCCAGCACCGTCGGGGGGACCGGGGAGCTGTTTTTT. This sequence joins TRBV11-2 and TRBJ2-2; 7 nucleotides align to TRBD2. The germline V gene has CDR1 SGHAT and CDR2 FQNNGV. The CDR3 totals 13 residues. Unmatched junction bases numbered 4, after V lost 7 bases and J lost 5 bases.

In this sample, this clonotype turned up a few times. An end of the junction does not agree with germline; a read error may underlie this. The V gene is TRBV6-6, the J gene TRBJ2-1; unclear D gene. CDR3 length: 14 amino acids. Germline V gene lookup returns CDR1 MNHNY and CDR2 SVGAGI (reference sequence). CDR3 nucleotides: TGTGCCGGCAGTCCGAGTACCCGGAACAATGAGCAGTTCTTC. Its translation: CAGSPSTRNNEQFF.

This clonotype was recorded many times. The J gene is TRBJ1-3, the V gene TRBV5-5; 7 bases align to TRBD1. Germline V lookup: CDR1 SGHKS, CDR2 YYEKEE (reference sequence). The CDR3 spans 14 residues. Losses at the gene ends were 4 bases for V and 4 bases for J; bases not matched to a gene: 5. The CDR3 DNA is TGTGCCAGCAGCCCAGGGGGGGCAGGAAACACCATATATTTT. It is translated as CASSPGGAGNTIYF.

The chain's CDR3 is CASSLSAGAYNSPLHF. The CDR3 nucleotides read TGTGCCAGCAGCTTATCAGCCGGAGCCTATAATTCACCCCTCCACTTT. The chain joins TRBV7-2 to TRBJ1-6, with unresolved D. The CDR3 runs 16 residues. Germline V CDR1 and CDR2: SGHTA, FQGNSA. Trimming left V 2 bases short and J 2 bases short, with 10 bases between.

This clonotype appeared a few times. At one end, the junction sequence differs from germline, possibly due to a read error. This chain joins TRBV29-1 and TRBJ1-1, with 9 bases lining up with TRBD1. Germline V gene lookup returns CDR1 SQVTM and CDR2 ANQGSEA. This CDR3 is built from 17 residues. The CDR3 is CSAGGTLQGARNTEASF. The CDR3 region has the DNA TGCAGCGCGGGGGGGACATTACAGGGGGCGAGGAACACTGAAGCTTCCTTT.

This clonotype was seen a handful of times. This chain uses TRBV6-5 with TRBJ1-1, with 8 bases matching TRBD1. The length of the CDR3 is 14 residues. CDR1 is MNHEY and CDR2 is SVGAGI in the germline V gene. The junction had 8 bases not matched to a gene; V was cut back by 5 bases and J by 6 bases. CDR3 loop: CASSSRGLIAEAFF. CDR3 DNA: TGTGCCAGCAGTAGCAGGGGGCTTATAGCTGAAGCTTTCTTT.

This clonotype was counted only a few times. CDR3 protein: CSARSLGVYGEAFF. CDR3 coding DNA: TGCAGTGCTAGGTCGCTAGGGGTCTACGGTGAAGCTTTCTTT. This sequence joins TRBV20-1 and TRBJ1-1; tentative D call: TRBD1 (5 bases). CDR1 DFQATT and CDR2 SNEGSKA come from the germline V gene (reference sequence). With 3 bases removed from V and 7 bases from J, the gap between germline ends came to 18 bases. The CDR3 extends over 14 amino acids.

In its sample, this clonotype was seen a few times. This chain joins TRBV5-1 and TRBJ1-1; 7 nucleotides line up with TRBD1. This CDR3 is 14 amino acids long. The V segment lost 3 bases and the J segment 5 bases; nucleotides outside the gene matches: 7. In germline, CDR1 is SGHRS, CDR2 YFSETQ. The CDR3: CASSSQGYYTEAFF. CDR3 in DNA: TGCGCCAGCAGCTCACAGGGGTATTATACTGAAGCTTTCTTT.

This clonotype was counted only a few times. The chain combines TRBV7-8 with TRBJ2-6, with D unresolved. V dropped 5 bases and J dropped 0 bases, with 17 bases sitting between them. Looked up from germline, CDR1 is SGHVS and CDR2 is FQNEAQ. CDR3 length equals 18 residues. CDR3 sequence: CASSPGWQADSGANVLTF. The CDR3, as DNA: TGTGCCAGCAGCCCCGGTTGGCAGGCGGACTCTGGGGCCAACGTCCTGACTTTC.

In this sample, this clonotype turned up a few times. The chain has TRBV12-3 or TRBV12-4 and TRBJ2-7, with 8 bases lining up with TRBD2. Trimming at V came to 7 bases and at J to 2 bases, leaving 10 bases not matched to a gene. The CDR3 spans 15 residues. For the CDR3, the DNA is TGTGCCAGCACGGGGGGGAGCGGGGGAACCTACGAGCAGTACTTC. It codes for CASTGGSGGTYEQYF.

This clonotype was observed at least ten times. The chain has TRBV29-1 and TRBJ2-5; TRBD2 is a possible D gene (5 bases). V was pared by 2 bases and J by 5 bases, with 12 bases between. There are 13 residues in the CDR3. Germline lookup yields CDR1 SQVTM and CDR2 ANQGSEA. The CDR3 sequence is CSVELMGSETQYF. In DNA, the CDR3 is TGCAGCGTTGAATTGATGGGGAGCGAGACCCAGTACTTC. Based on the CDR3 plus reference TRBV29-1 and TRBJ2-5, the full variable domain is SAVISQKPSRDICQRGTSLTIQCQVDSQVTMMFWYRQQPGQSLTLIATANQGSEATYESGFVIDKFPISRPNLTFSTLTVSNMSPEDSSIYLCSVELMGSETQYFGPGTRLLVL.

This clonotype has more than one count but fewer than ten. The genes are TRBV5-1 and TRBJ1-4; 10 bases align to TRBD1. There are 16 residues in the CDR3. Looked up from germline, CDR1 is SGHRS and CDR2 is YFSETQ. With 4 bases clipped from V and 8 bases from J, the junction kept 11 bases outside the gene matches. The CDR3 nucleotides read TGCGCCAGCAGCGGGACAGGGGCTCTCATCCGCGAAAAACTGTTTTTT. Its protein product is CASSGTGALIREKLFF.

The V gene is TRBV19, the J gene TRBJ1-4; D unresolved. Per the germline V gene, CDR1 is LNHDA and CDR2 is SQIVND (reference sequence). Deletions cut 2 bases from V and 8 bases from J, with 18 bases between. This CDR3 has 16 amino acids. The CDR3 sequence: CASSITVGSPGEKLFF. The CDR3 coding sequence is TGTGCCAGTAGTATAACGGTGGGGTCGCCGGGGGAAAAACTGTTTTTT.

This clonotype was counted a few times. The V gene is TRBV24-1, the J gene TRBJ2-5, with D unresolved. Germline V gives CDR1 KGHDR, CDR2 SFDVKD. This CDR3 has 16 amino acids. The V gene lost 1 base and the J gene lost 1 base, with 12 bases spanning the gap. The CDR3 DNA follows: TGTGCCACCAGTGATTTTAGTGGCAGCCTCCAAGAGACCCAGTACTTC. This sequence encodes CATSDFSGSLQETQYF.

This clonotype was counted at least ten times. The chain combines TRBV13 with TRBJ2-7; TRBD1 matches at 8 bases. The V and J ends lost 2 bases and 2 bases, in that order; junction bases with no gene match: 2. The CDR3 spans 14 residues. The germline gives CDR1 PRHDT, CDR2 FYEKMQ (reference sequence). The CDR3 loop is CASSLPGGAYEQYF. In DNA, the CDR3 is TGTGCCAGCAGCTTACCAGGGGGCGCCTACGAGCAGTACTTC.